The 9 T cell receptor beta chains below all came from one sample that was sequenced in a study of graft-versus-host responses after intestinal transplantation. No antigens are known for them. The table came from immunoSEQ multiplex PCR; TCRdb's copy has only in-frame clones and leaves some out. Of about 36,000 clones listed, approximately 95% are singletons. Source: unstimulated CD4+ T cells sorted from spleen or lymph node cells, taken before transplant. Receptor source: a human donor who was the organ donor for an intestinal transplant.

This chain connects TRBV6-1 to TRBJ1-5; 10 bases map to TRBD1. Looked up from germline, CDR1 is MNHNS and CDR2 is SASEGT. The CDR3 runs 15 residues. The J segment lost 2 bases and the V segment lost 5 bases, leaving 3 bases of the junction unmatched. CDR3 region: CASSPGTGGNQPQHF. In nucleotides, the CDR3 is TGTGCCAGCAGTCCCGGGACAGGGGGCAATCAGCCCCAGCATTTT.

The chain recombines TRBV30 with TRBJ2-3; TRBD1 matches 7 bases. The CDR3 extends over 15 amino acids. V shed 2 bases and J 0 bases; nucleotides not matched to a gene: 5. Germline CDR1 is GTSNPN and CDR2 is SVGIG (reference sequence). The CDR3 sequence: CAWSLGQVSTDTQYF. The CDR3 DNA reads TGTGCCTGGAGTCTCGGACAGGTCAGCACAGATACGCAGTATTTT.

The gene calls are TRBV4-1 and TRBJ2-3; tentatively, D is TRBD2 (5 bases). V was shortened by 1 base and J by 3 bases, with 8 bases between the two germline ends. The CDR3 totals 14 residues. Germline CDR1 is MGHRA and CDR2 is YSYEKL. The CDR3 sequence: CASSQALATDTQYF. DNA for the CDR3: TGCGCCAGCAGCCAAGCCCTAGCTACAGATACGCAGTATTTT.

The rearrangement links TRBV6-5 to TRBJ2-1, with D unresolved. The ends were cut back, 0 bases at V and 8 bases at J, with 14 bases in the middle. Germline V gene lookup returns CDR1 MNHEY and CDR2 SVGAGI. The CDR3 is 15 amino acids. The CDR3 DNA is TGTGCCAGCAGTTACTCGGCACTGGCTCGGGATGAGCAGTTCTTC. It codes for CASSYSALARDEQFF.

This clone has only one observation. The rearrangement joins TRBV4-1 to TRBJ1-2; D is uncertain. CDR1 and CDR2 from the germline V gene are MGHRA and YSYEKL. Trimming shortened V by 4 bases and J by 4 bases, and 10 bases separated the two germline ends. This CDR3 region has 13 residues. The CDR3 region is CASSPPGPYGYTF. As DNA, the CDR3 is TGCGCCAGCAGCCCCCCAGGTCCCTATGGCTACACCTTC.

The chain links TRBV19 to TRBJ1-1; 8 nucleotides line up with TRBD1. CDR1 LNHDA and CDR2 SQIVND come from the germline V gene (reference sequence). J was trimmed by 0 bases and V by 3 bases; bases with no gene match: 9. This CDR3 has 17 amino acids. The CDR3 bases are TGTGCCAGTAGTATTTTGACGGCAGGGGGCATGAACACTGAAGCTTTCTTT. It codes for CASSILTAGGMNTEAFF.

The chain combines TRBV19 with TRBJ1-5; D gene ambiguous. Trimming removed 2 bases from V and 2 bases from J, with 13 bases in between. CDR3 length: 16 residues. Germline CDR1 and CDR2: LNHDA and SQIVND (reference sequence). This CDR3 reads CASSIIGSGGNQPQHF. The CDR3 DNA is TGTGCCAGTAGTATAATCGGCAGTGGGGGCAATCAGCCCCAGCATTTT.

The chain combines TRBV4-1 with TRBJ2-5, with 8 bases fitting TRBD1. There are 13 residues in the CDR3. V lost 3 bases and J lost 5; bases outside the gene matches: 2. Germline V lookup: CDR1 MGHRA, CDR2 YSYEKL. The CDR3 loop is CASSQDRAETQYF. As DNA, the CDR3 is TGCGCCAGCAGCCAGGACAGGGCGGAGACCCAGTACTTC.

The chain couples TRBV28 to TRBJ1-4; the match to TRBD1 covers 7 bases. The CDR3 is 16 amino acids. Germline trimming cut 5 bases from V and 8 bases from J; bases unmatched to any gene: 14. Per the germline V gene, CDR1 is MDHEN and CDR2 is SYDVKM. CDR3 nucleotides: TGTGCCAGCAGTCCCCTGATGACAGGGATGGGAGAAAAACTGTTTTTT. Encoded protein: CASSPLMTGMGEKLFF.